What follows describes a single TCR beta chain. This specimen comes from a study of T cell changes during pregnancy in multiple sclerosis. CDR3 size: 15 residues. J gave up 6 bases and V 0 bases, and 1 base lay outside the gene matches. CDR1 is SGHVS and CDR2 is FQNEAQ in the germline V gene. Method: immunoSEQ multiplex PCR; TCRdb's copy keeps in-frame clones and lacks some. The sample holds about 21,000 clones, approximately 90% seen once. The starting material was CD4+ T cells from peripheral blood mononuclear cells, obtained in the third trimester of pregnancy. This clonotype was sampled from a female donor with multiple sclerosis, enrolled in a pregnancy study. The chain carries TRBV7-8 and TRBJ1-5, with TRBD1 matching 11 bases. The CDR3 nucleotides are TGTGCCAGCAGCTTAGCGGGGACAGGGGGTCAGCCCCAGCATTTT. Its translation: CASSLAGTGGQPQHF.